These 14 T cell receptor beta chains came from one sample sequenced in a study of T cells in Graves' hyperthyroidism and ophthalmopathy. Amplified regions were TCR beta CDR3 sequences from RNA transcripts. A set of HTBI primers served as the primers for a first-round RT-PCR of the TCR CDR3. From the multiplex PCR reads, TCRdb called clonotypes with MiXCR, one entry per CDR3 protein. Among about 840,000 distinct CDR3 sequences listed, 35% to 40% were seen once. Sequencing was done on a sample of blood. The source of these receptors is a man aged 18 to 35 with Graves' hyperthyroidism.

The CDR3 coding sequence is TGTGCCAGTAGTATTGGGTTGAGAGCAGCACCGGGACTTGCCTACGAGCAGTACTTC. This gives the protein CASSIGLRAAPGLAYEQYF. The chain joins TRBV19 to TRBJ2-7, with D perhaps TRBD2 (6 bases). Germline V gene data show CDR1 as LNHDA and CDR2 as SQIVND (reference sequence). CDR3 length equals 19 residues. V lost 3 bases and J 2 bases, leaving 26 bases between the germline ends.

The chain is built from TRBV29-1 and TRBJ2-5; D is possibly TRBD1 or TRBD2 (5 bases each). The CDR3 has 14 residues. Germline V gene data show CDR1 as SQVTM and CDR2 as ANQGSEA. The V end was cut by 8 bases, the J end by 1 base, with 17 bases between. The CDR3 DNA is TGCAGCCAAGAAGACAGTGGAGGCCAAGAGACCCAGTACTTC. This translates into CSQEDSGGQETQYF. The variable domain in full, with the rest retrieved from reference TRBV29-1 and TRBJ2-5, is SAVISQKPSRDICQRGTSLTIQCQVDSQVTMMFWYRQQPGQSLTLIATANQGSEATYESGFVIDKFPISRPNLTFSTLTVSNMSPEDSSIYLCSQEDSGGQETQYFGPGTRLLVL.

This clonotype has ten or more counts. This chain joins TRBV5-6 and TRBJ1-1, with D tentatively TRBD1 (5 bases). Looked up from germline, CDR1 is SGHDT and CDR2 is YYEEEE. This CDR3 region has 14 residues. Trimming took off 2 bases at V and 0 bases at J, with 8 bases between the two ends. CDR3 amino acids: CASSFDSMNTEAFF. The CDR3 DNA sequence: TGTGCCAGCAGCTTCGACAGCATGAACACTGAAGCTTTCTTT.

In its sample, this clonotype was seen a few times. The chain links TRBV9 to TRBJ2-5, with 10 bases fitting TRBD1. Germline-derived CDR1 and CDR2 are SGDLS and YYNGEE. The CDR3 runs to 15 residues. V dropped 3 bases and J dropped 4; count of bases not matched to a gene: 6. The CDR3 reads CASSGRTGGGETQYF. CDR3 coding DNA: TGTGCCAGCAGCGGCAGGACAGGGGGAGGAGAGACCCAGTACTTC.

Turning to this clonotype: The junction differs from germline at one of its ends, possibly a read error. The V call is TRBV20-1, the J call TRBJ2-5; the D is unclear. This CDR3 contains 12 residues. From germline, CDR1 is DFQATT and CDR2 SNEGSKA (reference sequence). The CDR3 DNA reads TGCAGTGCTAGAGTGCTGCAAGAGACCCAGTGCTTC. Its translation: CSARVLQETQCF.

The chain joins TRBV29-1 to TRBJ1-5; no reliable D call. Germline CDR1 SQVTM, CDR2 ANQGSEA. CDR3 length: 9 residues. V gave up 7 bases and J gave up 11 bases, with 9 bases separating them. CDR3 amino acids: CSEQSAQHF. The DNA for the CDR3 is TGCAGCGAGCAATCAGCCCAGCATTTT. Full variable domain (remainder filled in from reference TRBV29-1 and TRBJ1-5): SAVISQKPSRDICQRGTSLTIQCQVDSQVTMMFWYRQQPGQSLTLIATANQGSEATYESGFVIDKFPISRPNLTFSTLTVSNMSPEDSSIYLCSEQSAQHFGDGTRLSIL.

This clonotype was seen at least ten times. This chain joins TRBV20-1 and TRBJ1-2; 9 bases agree with TRBD1. This CDR3 is built from 16 residues. In germline, CDR1 is DFQATT, CDR2 SNEGSKA (reference sequence). J gave up 8 bases and V 3 bases, and 16 bases lay outside the gene matches. CDR3 loop: CSASWNRGQWDSGYTF. The CDR3 DNA follows: TGCAGTGCTAGTTGGAACAGGGGGCAGTGGGACTCAGGCTACACCTTC.

As for this clonotype: The junction departs from germline at one end; a sequencing error may be responsible. This chain links TRBV10-3 with TRBJ2-2, with D uncertain. Per germline, CDR1 ENHRY and CDR2 SYGVKD. The CDR3 contains 13 residues. The CDR3 DNA sequence: TGTGCCAGCAGTGATACGCCCGGCGGGGAGCTGTTTTTT. The encoded protein is CASSDTPGGELFF.

This clonotype was counted between two and nine times. A read error may produce the germline difference seen at one junction end. The chain combines TRBV7-6 with TRBJ2-5, with D possibly TRBD1 on 5 matching bases. This CDR3 comprises 15 residues. Germline CDR1 SGHVS, CDR2 FNYEAQ. The DNA of the CDR3 is TGTGCTAGCAGCTTAGGGCGAGCAAGGGGAGAGACCCAGTACTTC. It is translated as CASSLGRARGETQYF.

This clonotype was seen repeatedly, ten times or more. This chain links TRBV2 with TRBJ2-5; D may correspond to TRBD1 or TRBD2 (5 bases each). CDR1 is SNHLY and CDR2 is FYNNEI in the germline V gene. V was cut by 7 bases and J by 5 bases, with 11 bases left in between. The CDR3 has 12 residues. The chain's CDR3 is CASMSWGETQYF. In nucleotides, the CDR3 is TGTGCCAGCATGAGCTGGGGGGAGACCCAGTACTTC.

The rearrangement links TRBV7-9 to TRBJ2-7, with 9 positions matching TRBD1. This CDR3 has 16 residues. Germline lookup yields CDR1 SEHNR and CDR2 FQNEAQ (reference sequence). V dropped 1 base and J dropped 9; count of bases not matched to a gene: 13. In DNA form, the CDR3 reads TGTGCCAGCAGCTTAGGGGTTCTACAGGGGGCCCACGGGCAGTACTTC. Translated: CASSLGVLQGAHGQYF.

The chain employs TRBV12-3 or TRBV12-4 and TRBJ1-1; possible D gene TRBD1, 6 bases. The V end lost 4 bases, the J end lost 3 bases, and 15 bases lay between the germline ends. The CDR3 has 15 residues. The CDR3 reads CASSYGRGAYTEAFF. CDR3 in DNA: TGTGCCAGCAGTTATGGGCGGGGGGCTTACACTGAAGCTTTCTTT.

The chain links TRBV19 to TRBJ1-5; D might be TRBD1 (6 bases). The V and J ends lost 11 bases and 5 bases respectively, with 13 bases between them. The CDR3 has 12 amino acids. The germline V gene has CDR1 LNHDA and CDR2 SQIVND (reference sequence). For the CDR3, the DNA is TGTGCCCCCACAGGGTCGGATCAGCCCCAGCATTTT. Protein sequence: CAPTGSDQPQHF.

This clonotype turned up a few times. The chain carries TRBV6-1 and TRBJ1-1; 9 bases line up with TRBD1. This CDR3 region has 13 residues. J was trimmed by 6 bases and V by 7 bases; bases with no gene match: 6. Germline V CDR1 and CDR2: MNHNS, SASEGT. CDR3 bases: TGTGCCAGCAACCCGGACAGGGGCGCTGAAGCTTTCTTT. Translated, it gives CASNPDRGAEAFF.